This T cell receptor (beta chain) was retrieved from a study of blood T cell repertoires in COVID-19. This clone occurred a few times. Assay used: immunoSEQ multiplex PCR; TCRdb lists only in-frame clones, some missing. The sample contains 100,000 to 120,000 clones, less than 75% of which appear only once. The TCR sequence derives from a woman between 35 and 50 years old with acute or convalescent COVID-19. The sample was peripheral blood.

The chain's CDR3 is CASSLDPSELGTQYF. The CDR3 DNA reads TGTGCCAGCAGCTTAGACCCTAGCGAGTTAGGTACGCAGTATTTT. The chain has TRBV11-2 and TRBJ2-3; weak D call: TRBD2 (6 bases). Germline V CDR1 and CDR2: SGHAT, FQNNGV. The CDR3 runs 15 residues. The V and J ends lost 0 bases and 8 bases respectively, with 15 bases between them.